Sequencing of this TCR beta chain was carried out in a study of blood T cell repertoires in COVID-19. Study details: Acute-phase and convalescent COVID-19 samples originated in the United States, Italy and Spain. T cells, B-cell-depleted T cells, or PBMCs provided the cDNA or gDNA that served as material.

In the original workflow: From reference gene primer amplification, estimates of nucleated cell counts were derived. TCRdb's copy holds only in-frame clones and misses some; the assay was immunoSEQ multiplex PCR. That table supplies the V and J calls and clone size; D and trimming were determined from the DNA. The sample has about 340,000 clones, 83% seen once. Input material: peripheral blood. This receptor was obtained from a man aged 25 to 45 with active or convalescent COVID-19.

CDR3 amino acids: CASSIGPYREGYGYTF. CDR3 bases: TGTGCCAGTAGTATAGGCCCCTACAGGGAAGGGTATGGCTACACCTTC. The V and J genes are TRBV19 and TRBJ1-2, with D tentatively TRBD1 (6 bases). Trimming cost V 1 base and J 5 bases, with 17 bases left between them. The V gene's germline CDR1 is LNHDA and CDR2 SQIVND (reference sequence). The CDR3 is 16 residues long.